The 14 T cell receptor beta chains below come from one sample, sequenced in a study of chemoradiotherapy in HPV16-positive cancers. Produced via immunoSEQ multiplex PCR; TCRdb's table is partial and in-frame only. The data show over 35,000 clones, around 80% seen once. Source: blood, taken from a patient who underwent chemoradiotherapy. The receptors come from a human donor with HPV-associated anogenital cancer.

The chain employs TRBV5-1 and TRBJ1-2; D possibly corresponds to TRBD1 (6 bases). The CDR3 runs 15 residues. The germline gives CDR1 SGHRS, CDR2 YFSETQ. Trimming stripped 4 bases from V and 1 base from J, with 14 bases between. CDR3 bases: TGCGCCAGCAGCCCCAGACAGGAATTTAACTATGGCTACACCTTC. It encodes CASSPRQEFNYGYTF.

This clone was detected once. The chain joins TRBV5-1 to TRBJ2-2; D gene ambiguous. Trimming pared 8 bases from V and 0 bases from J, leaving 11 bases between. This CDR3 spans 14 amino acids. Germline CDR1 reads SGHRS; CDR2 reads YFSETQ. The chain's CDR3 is CASQFRTNTGELFF. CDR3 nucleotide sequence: TGCGCCAGTCAATTCAGAACGAACACCGGGGAGCTGTTTTTT.

The CDR3, as DNA: TGTGCCATCAGTGGTGGGAACTACAATGAGCAGTTCTTC. This codes for CAISGGNYNEQFF. The chain joins TRBV10-3 to TRBJ2-1; no clear D gene. The germline V gene encodes CDR1 ENHRY and CDR2 SYGVKD. This CDR3 contains 13 residues. V lost 4 bases and J 3 bases, leaving 7 bases between the germline ends.

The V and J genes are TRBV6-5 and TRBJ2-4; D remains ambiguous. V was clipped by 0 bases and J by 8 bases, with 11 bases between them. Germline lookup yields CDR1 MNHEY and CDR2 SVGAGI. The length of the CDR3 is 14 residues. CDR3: CASSYSPGQDIQYF. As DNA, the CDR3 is TGTGCCAGCAGTTACTCGCCGGGTCAGGACATTCAGTACTTC.

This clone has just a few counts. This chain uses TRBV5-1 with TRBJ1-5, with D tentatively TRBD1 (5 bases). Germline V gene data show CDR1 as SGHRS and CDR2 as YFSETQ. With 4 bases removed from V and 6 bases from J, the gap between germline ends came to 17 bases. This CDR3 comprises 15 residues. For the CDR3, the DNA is TGCGCCAGCAGCCGAGGGTCAGGGTTCAGTCAGCCCCAGCATTTT. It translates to CASSRGSGFSQPQHF.

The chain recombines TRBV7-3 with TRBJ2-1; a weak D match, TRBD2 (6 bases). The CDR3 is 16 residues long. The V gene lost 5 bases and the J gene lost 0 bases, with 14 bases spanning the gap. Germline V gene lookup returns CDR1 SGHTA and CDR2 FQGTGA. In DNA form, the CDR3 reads TGTGCCAGCAGCGTGTTTGGGAGGACCTCCTACAATGAGCAGTTCTTC. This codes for CASSVFGRTSYNEQFF.

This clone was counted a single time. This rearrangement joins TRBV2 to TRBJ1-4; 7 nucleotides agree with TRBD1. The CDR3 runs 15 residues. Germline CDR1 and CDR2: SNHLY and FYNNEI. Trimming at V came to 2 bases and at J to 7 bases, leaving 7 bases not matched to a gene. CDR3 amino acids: CASSESRGLSEKLFF. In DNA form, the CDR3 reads TGTGCCAGCAGTGAATCTAGGGGGCTTAGTGAAAAACTGTTTTTT.

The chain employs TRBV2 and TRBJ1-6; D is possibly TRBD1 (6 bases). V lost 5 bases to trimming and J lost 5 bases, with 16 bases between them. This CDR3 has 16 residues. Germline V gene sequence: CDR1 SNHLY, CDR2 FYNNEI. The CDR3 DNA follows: TGTGCCAGCAGTCGCTCAGGGGTCCTAAATAATTCACCCCTCCACTTT. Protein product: CASSRSGVLNNSPLHF.

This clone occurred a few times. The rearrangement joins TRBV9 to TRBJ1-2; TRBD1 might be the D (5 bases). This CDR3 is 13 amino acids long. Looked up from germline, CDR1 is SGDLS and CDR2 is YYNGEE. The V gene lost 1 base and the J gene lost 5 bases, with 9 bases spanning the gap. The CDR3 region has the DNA TGTGCCAGCAGCGTACAGGGTGGGTATGGCTACACCTTC. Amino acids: CASSVQGGYGYTF.

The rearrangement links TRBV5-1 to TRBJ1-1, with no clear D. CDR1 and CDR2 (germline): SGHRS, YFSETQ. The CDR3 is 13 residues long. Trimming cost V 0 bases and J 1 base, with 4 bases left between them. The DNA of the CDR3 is TGCGCCAGCAGCTTGGACCCGAACACTGAAGCTTTCTTT. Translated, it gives CASSLDPNTEAFF. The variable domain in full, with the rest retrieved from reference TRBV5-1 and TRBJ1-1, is KAGVTQTPRYLIKTRGQQVTLSCSPISGHRSVSWYQQTPGQGLQFLFEYFSETQRNKGNFPGRFSGRQFSNSRSEMNVSTLELGDSALYLCASSLDPNTEAFFGQGTRLTVV.

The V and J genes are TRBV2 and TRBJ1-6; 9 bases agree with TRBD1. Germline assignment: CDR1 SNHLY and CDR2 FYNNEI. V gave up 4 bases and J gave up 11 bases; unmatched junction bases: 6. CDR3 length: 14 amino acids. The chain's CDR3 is CASSGAGTGPPLHF. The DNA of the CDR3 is TGTGCCAGCAGTGGGGCCGGGACAGGGCCACCCCTCCACTTT. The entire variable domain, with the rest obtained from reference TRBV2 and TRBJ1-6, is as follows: EPEVTQTPSHQVTQMGQEVILRCVPISNHLYFYWYRQILGQKVEFLVSFYNNEISEKSEIFDDQFSVERPDGSNFTLKIRSTKLEDSAMYFCASSGAGTGPPLHFGNGTRLTVT.

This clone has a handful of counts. The CDR3 sequence: CASSGLNADGYTF. In DNA, the CDR3 is TGTGCCAGCAGCGGACTTAACGCTGATGGCTACACCTTC. The chain links TRBV6-1 to TRBJ1-2; D is undetermined. Looked up from germline, CDR1 is MNHNS and CDR2 is SASEGT. Between the trimmed V and J ends, which lost 6 bases and 6 bases, there was a span of 14 bases. CDR3 length: 13 residues.

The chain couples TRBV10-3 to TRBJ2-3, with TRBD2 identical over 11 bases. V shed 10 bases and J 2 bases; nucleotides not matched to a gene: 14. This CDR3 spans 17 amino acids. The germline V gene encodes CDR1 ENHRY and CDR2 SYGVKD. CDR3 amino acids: CATPCPGLAETTDTQYF. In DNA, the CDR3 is TGTGCCACCCCTTGTCCGGGACTAGCGGAGACCACAGATACGCAGTATTTT.

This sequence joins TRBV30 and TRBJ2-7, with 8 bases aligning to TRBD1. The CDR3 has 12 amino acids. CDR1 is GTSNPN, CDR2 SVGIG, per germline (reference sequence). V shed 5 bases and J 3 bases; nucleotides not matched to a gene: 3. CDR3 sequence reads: CAWGQGFYEQYF. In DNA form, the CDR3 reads TGTGCCTGGGGACAGGGTTTCTACGAGCAGTACTTC.